This TCR beta chain was identified in a study of regulatory T cells in long-lasting Graves disease. The ends were cut back, 3 bases at V and 4 bases at J, with 15 bases in the middle. The CDR3 contains 14 residues. Germline V gene sequence: CDR1 DFQATT, CDR2 SNEGSKA (reference sequence). Comment on this clonotype: Its antigen remains unknown.

Time point indicated: persistent/refractory GD, antithyroid drugs over 5 years with positive TRAb. Preparation of the TCR library used RNA extracted from PBMCs. One endocrinology department in Xi'an, China, was where patients came from. Study findings and constraints: Favoring TRBV28, TRBJ1-2 and TRBJ2-5 was a feature seen in persistent disease. TCR diversity was lower in persistent than newly diagnosed Graves' disease.

In building TCR beta libraries, iRepertoire HTBI primers were used together with Arm-PCR of CDR3 regions. TCRdb recomputed calls from the multiplex PCR reads with MiXCR, one row per CDR3 protein. The profile shows about 660,000 distinct CDR3 sequences, roughly 30% of them singletons. Sequencing used peripheral blood mononuclear cells (PBMCs), obtained when the disease was refractory, from a patient treated with antithyroid drugs. This sequence joins TRBV20-1 and TRBJ1-2; D may be TRBD1 (6 bases). The receptor was derived from a female donor with Graves disease. CDR3 protein: CSASLPGQIYGYTF. CDR3 nucleotides: TGCAGTGCTAGCCTACCGGGACAAATCTATGGCTACACCTTC.